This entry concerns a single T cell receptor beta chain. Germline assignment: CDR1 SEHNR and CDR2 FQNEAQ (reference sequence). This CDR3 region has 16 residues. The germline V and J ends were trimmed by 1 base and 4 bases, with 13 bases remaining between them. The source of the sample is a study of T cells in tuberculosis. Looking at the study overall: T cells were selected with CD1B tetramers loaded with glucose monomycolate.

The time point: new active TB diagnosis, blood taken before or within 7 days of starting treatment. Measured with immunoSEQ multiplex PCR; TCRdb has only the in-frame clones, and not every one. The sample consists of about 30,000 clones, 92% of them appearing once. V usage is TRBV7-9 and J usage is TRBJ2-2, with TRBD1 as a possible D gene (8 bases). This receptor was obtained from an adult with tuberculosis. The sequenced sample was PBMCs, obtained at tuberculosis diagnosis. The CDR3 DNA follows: TGTGCCAGCAGCTTAGTGGACAGGGAGGGCACCGGGGAGCTGTTTTTT. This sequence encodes CASSLVDREGTGELFF.